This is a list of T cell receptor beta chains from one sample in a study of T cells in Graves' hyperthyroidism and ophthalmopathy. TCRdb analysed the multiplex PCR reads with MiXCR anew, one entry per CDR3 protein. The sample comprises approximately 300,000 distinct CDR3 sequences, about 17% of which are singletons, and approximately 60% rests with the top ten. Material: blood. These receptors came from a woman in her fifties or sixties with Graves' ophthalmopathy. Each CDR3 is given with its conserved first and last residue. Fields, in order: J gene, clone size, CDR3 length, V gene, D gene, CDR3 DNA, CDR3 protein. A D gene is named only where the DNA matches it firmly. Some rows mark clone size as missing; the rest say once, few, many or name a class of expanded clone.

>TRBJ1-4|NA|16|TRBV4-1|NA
TGCGCCAGCAGCCGAGCCGAGGGAAGTTCGTCCGAAAAACTGTTTTTT
CASSRAEGSSSEKLFF
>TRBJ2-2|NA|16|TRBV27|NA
TGTGCCAGCACCTTTTCTCGGGGCCTTGACACCGGGGAGCTGTTTTTT
CASTFSRGLDTGELFF
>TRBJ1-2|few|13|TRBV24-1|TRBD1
TGTGCCACCAGTGATCACAGGGGCTACGGCTACACCTTC
CATSDHRGYGYTF
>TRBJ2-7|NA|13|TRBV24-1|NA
TGTGCCACAAGGCCACTTTGCCCCTACGAGCAGTACTTC
CATRPLCPYEQYF
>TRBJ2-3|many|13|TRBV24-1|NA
TGTGCCACCAGTGGAGGAGCGGGAGATACGCAGTATTTT
CATSGGAGDTQYF
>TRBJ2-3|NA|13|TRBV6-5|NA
TGTGCCAGCAGTTACCAACCAGGGGATACGCAGTATTTT
CASSYQPGDTQYF
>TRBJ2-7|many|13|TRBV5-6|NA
TGTGCCAGCAGCTCCGAGGGGAGGTACGAGCAGTACTTC
CASSSEGRYEQYF
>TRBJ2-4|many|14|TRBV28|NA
TGTGCCAGCAGTGTTTTGGCCCCCAAAAACATTCAGTACTTC
CASSVLAPKNIQYF
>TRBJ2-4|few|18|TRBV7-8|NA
TGTGCCAGCAGCTCTGGGGTGTGGGGGGGCGTGTCCAAAAACATTCAGTACTTC
CASSSGVWGGVSKNIQYF
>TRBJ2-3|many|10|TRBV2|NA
TGTGCCAGCATCACAGATACGCAGTATTTT
CASITDTQYF
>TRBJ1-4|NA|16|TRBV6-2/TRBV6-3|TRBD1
TGTGCCAGCAGTTACGACGGCTGGACAGGGAATGAAAAACTGTTTTTT
CASSYDGWTGNEKLFF
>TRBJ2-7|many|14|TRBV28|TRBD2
TGTGCCAGCAACACACAGCGGGAGACCTACGAGCAGTACTTC
CASNTQRETYEQYF
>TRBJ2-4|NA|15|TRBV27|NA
TGTGCCAGCAGTTTATCGGGCAGGCGCCAAAACATTCAGTACTTC
CASSLSGRRQNIQYF
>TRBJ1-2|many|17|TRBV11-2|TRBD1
TGTGCCAGCAGCTCATCCGGGACAGTCACCGCAACGGATGGCTACACCTTC
CASSSSGTVTATDGYTF
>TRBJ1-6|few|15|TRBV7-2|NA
TGTGCCAGCAGCTTAGATCTGGTCTATAATTCACCCCTCCACTTT
CASSLDLVYNSPLHF
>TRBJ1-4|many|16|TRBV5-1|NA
TGCGCCAGCAGCGACTCAGGGGCGACAACTAATGAAAAACTGTTTTTT
CASSDSGATTNEKLFF
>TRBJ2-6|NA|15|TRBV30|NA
TGTGCCTGGAGCGGGACTTTGTTTGGGGCCAACGTCCTGACTTTC
CAWSGTLFGANVLTF
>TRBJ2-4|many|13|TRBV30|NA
TGTGCCTGGAGTGGAGGTGGGGTTAACATTCAGTACTTC
CAWSGGGVNIQYF
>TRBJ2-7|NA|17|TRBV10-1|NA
TGCGCCAGCAGTGAAGTTTCGGAGGGGAAAGTCTCCTACGAGCAGTACTTC
CASSEVSEGKVSYEQYF
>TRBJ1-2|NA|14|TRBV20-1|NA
TGCAGTGCTAGAGTGTCGGGGGGCATGGATGGCTACACCTTC
CSARVSGGMDGYTF
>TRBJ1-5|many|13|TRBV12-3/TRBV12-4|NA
TGTGCCAGCAGTTTAACTAGCAATCAGCCCCAGCATTTT
CASSLTSNQPQHF
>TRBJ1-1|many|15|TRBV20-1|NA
TGCAGTGCTAGAGCGGGGGGCGCTGGGAACACTGAAGCTTTCTTT
CSARAGGAGNTEAFF
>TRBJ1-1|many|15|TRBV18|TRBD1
TGTGCCAGCTCACCCCAGGGGGGGTCTAACACTGAAGCTTTCTTT
CASSPQGGSNTEAFF
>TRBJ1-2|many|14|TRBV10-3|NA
TGTGCCATCAGTGAGTCTGGGGGACCCTATGGCTACACCTTC
CAISESGGPYGYTF
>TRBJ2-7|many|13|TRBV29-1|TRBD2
TGCAGCGCCCTAGCGGGAAGCTCCTACGAGCAGTACTTC
CSALAGSSYEQYF
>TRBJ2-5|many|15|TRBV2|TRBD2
TGTGCCAGCAGTGATGGTGGAGCGGGGGGAGAGACCCAGTACTTC
CASSDGGAGGETQYF
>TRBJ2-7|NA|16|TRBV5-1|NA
TGCGCCAGCAGCTTGGGGGCCCAGGGGGACTACTACGAGCAGTACTTC
CASSLGAQGDYYEQYF
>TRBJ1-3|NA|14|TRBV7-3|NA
TGTGCCAGCAGCCCATACGGCTCTGGAAACACCATATATTTT
CASSPYGSGNTIYF
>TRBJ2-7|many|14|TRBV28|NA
TGTGCCAGCAGTCTGGACGGCACAATCTACGAGCAGTACTTC
CASSLDGTIYEQYF
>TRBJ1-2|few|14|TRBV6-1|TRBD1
TGTGCCAGCAGTTTGGGACAGGAGCTTGGGAGCTACACCTTC
CASSLGQELGSYTF
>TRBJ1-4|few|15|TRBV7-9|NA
TGTGCCAGCAGCTTACAGGGACACGGCGGGGAAAAACTGTTTTTT
CASSLQGHGGEKLFF
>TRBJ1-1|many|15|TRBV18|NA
TGTGCCAGCTCACCCAGAAGGGTGGTGAACACTGAAGCTTTCTTT
CASSPRRVVNTEAFF
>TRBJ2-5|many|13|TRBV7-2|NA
TGTGCCAGCAGCCGGGCCGGGCAAGAGACCCAGTACTTC
CASSRAGQETQYF
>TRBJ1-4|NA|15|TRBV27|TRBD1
TGTGCCAGCAGTTCTATCGGGACAGGGGCTGAAAAACTGTTTTTT
CASSSIGTGAEKLFF
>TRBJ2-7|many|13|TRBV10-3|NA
TGTGCCATCGGAGGACAGATGTTGTACGAGCAGTACTTC
CAIGGQMLYEQYF
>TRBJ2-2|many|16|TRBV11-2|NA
TGTGCCAGCAGCCGGGACACGGGGGGAAACGCCGGGGAGCTGTTTTTT
CASSRDTGGNAGELFF
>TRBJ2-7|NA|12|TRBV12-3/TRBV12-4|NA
TGTGCCAGCAGTTTAATAGGGTCCAATCGATACTTC
CASSLIGSNRYF
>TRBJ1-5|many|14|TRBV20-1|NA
TGCAGTGCTCAAGGGGGAGGTAGCAATCAGCCCCAGCATTTT
CSAQGGGSNQPQHF
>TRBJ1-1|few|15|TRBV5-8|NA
TGTGCCAGCAGCCACTCCCCCTCTGGGGCTACTGAAGCTTTCTTT
CASSHSPSGATEAFF
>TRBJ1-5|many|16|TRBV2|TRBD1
TGTGCCAGCAGTGAGATGATCGGACAGGGCAATCAGCCCCAGCATTTT
CASSEMIGQGNQPQHF
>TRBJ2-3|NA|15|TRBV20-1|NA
TGCAGTGCTAGGGTTGGCGGTACTAGCACAGATACGCAGTATTTT
CSARVGGTSTDTQYF
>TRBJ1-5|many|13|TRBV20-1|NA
TGCAGTGCTAGAGATTCCGGAGCGCAGCCCCAGCATTTT
CSARDSGAQPQHF
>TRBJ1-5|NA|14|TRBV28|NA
TGTGCCAGCAGTCCCGTGGGGGAGAATCAGCCCCGGCATTTT
CASSPVGENQPRHF
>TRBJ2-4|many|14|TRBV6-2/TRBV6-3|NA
TGTGCCAGCAGAGAGGGGTACAACAAAAACATTCAGTACTTC
CASREGYNKNIQYF
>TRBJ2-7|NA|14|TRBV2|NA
TGTGCCAGCAGCTTTAGGGACGCCGAATACGAGCAGTACTTC
CASSFRDAEYEQYF
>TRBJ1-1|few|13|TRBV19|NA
TGTGCCAGTAGGGAGCGGGAAGGCACTGAAGCTTTCTTT
CASREREGTEAFF
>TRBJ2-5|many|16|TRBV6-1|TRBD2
TGTGCCAGCGGCCGCAGGCCGGGGGGGCTTCTGGAGACCCAGTACTTC
CASGRRPGGLLETQYF
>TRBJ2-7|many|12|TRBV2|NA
TGTGCCAGCAGTACAGGGTTCTACGAGCAGTACTTC
CASSTGFYEQYF
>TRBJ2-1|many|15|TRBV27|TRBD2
TGTGCCAGCAGCGGGGGGAACCGCAATTCACATGAGCAGTTCTTC
CASSGGNRNSHEQFF
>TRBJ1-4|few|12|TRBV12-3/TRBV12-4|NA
TGTGCCAGCAGTTTAGAGGGTGAAAAACTGTTTTTT
CASSLEGEKLFF
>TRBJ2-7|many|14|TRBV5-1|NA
TGCGCCAGCAGCTTGGCGGGGATAGGGCGAGAGCAGTACTTC
CASSLAGIGREQYF
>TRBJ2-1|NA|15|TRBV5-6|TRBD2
TGTGCCAGCAGCTCCGGGACTAGGTTATCGAGCGCGCAGTTCTTC
CASSSGTRLSSAQFF
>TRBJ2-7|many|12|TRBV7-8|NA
TGTGCCAGCAGCAAGGGGACAAACGAGCAGTACTTC
CASSKGTNEQYF
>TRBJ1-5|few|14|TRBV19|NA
TGTGCCAGTAGTACGGGACATTTCAATCAGCCCCAGCATTTT
CASSTGHFNQPQHF
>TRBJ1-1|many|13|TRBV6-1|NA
TGTGCCAGCAGTCCCCGATCTAACACTGAAGCTTTCTTT
CASSPRSNTEAFF
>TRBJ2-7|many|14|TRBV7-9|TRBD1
TGTGCCAGCAGCTCAACGGACAGGGGGCTGCAGCAGTACTTC
CASSSTDRGLQQYF
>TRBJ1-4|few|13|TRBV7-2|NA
TGTGCCAGCAGCGCTTCGGGGAATGAAAAACTGTTTTTT
CASSASGNEKLFF
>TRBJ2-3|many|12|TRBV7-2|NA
TGTGCCAGCAGCTTAAAGGGAGATACGCAGTATTTT
CASSLKGDTQYF
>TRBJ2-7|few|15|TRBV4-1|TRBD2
TGCGCCAGCAGCCAAGGGCTAGCGGTGGTCTACGAGCAGTACTTC
CASSQGLAVVYEQYF